This TCR beta chain was recovered during a study of blood T cells in healthy people across ages. Deletions cut 3 bases from V and 10 bases from J, with 16 bases between. The V gene's germline CDR1 is DFQATT and CDR2 SNEGSKA (reference sequence). This CDR3 is built from 14 residues. This clonotype appeared a few times. Combining a sample-barcoded 5' primer with a J-beta primer mix, a second PCR ran for about 6 to 12 cycles. TCRdb reprocessed the 5' RACE reads via MiXCR and lists one record per CDR3 protein. The sample has some 1.7 million distinct CDR3 sequences, approximately 28% seen once. The sequence came from a woman aged 25 to 39 in good health. This chain uses TRBV20-1 with TRBJ1-6; D possibly corresponds to TRBD1 (6 bases). The specimen sequenced was blood. CDR3 DNA: TGCAGTGCTAGTAGCGCAGGGGACAACTCACCCCTCCACTTT. Encoded protein: CSASSAGDNSPLHF.